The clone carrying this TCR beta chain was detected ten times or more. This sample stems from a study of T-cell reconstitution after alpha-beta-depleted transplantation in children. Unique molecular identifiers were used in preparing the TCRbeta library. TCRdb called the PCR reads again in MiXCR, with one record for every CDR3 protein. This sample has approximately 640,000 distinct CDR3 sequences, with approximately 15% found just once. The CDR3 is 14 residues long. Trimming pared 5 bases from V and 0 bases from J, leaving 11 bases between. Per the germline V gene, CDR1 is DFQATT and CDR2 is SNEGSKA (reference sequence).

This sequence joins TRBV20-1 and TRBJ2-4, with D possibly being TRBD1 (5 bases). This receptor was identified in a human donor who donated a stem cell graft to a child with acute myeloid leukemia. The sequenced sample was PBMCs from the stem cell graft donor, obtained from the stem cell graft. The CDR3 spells CSALQALAKNIQYF. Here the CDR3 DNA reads TGCAGTGCTTTACAGGCCCTAGCCAAAAACATTCAGTACTTC.